This passage covers 24 T cell receptor beta chains from one sample sequenced in a study of T cell responses to AZD1222 COVID-19 vaccine. Sequencing used immunoSEQ multiplex PCR; TCRdb keeps in-frame clones, though not all of them. Of 90,000 to 150,000 clones in the sample, around nine tenths were seen once. The input for sequencing was peripheral blood, taken 28 days after the second AZD1222 dose. The receptors here all came from an adult who received the AZD1222 COVID-19 vaccine.

The V call is TRBV5-1, the J call TRBJ1-2; D may be TRBD1 (6 bases). Germline V gives CDR1 SGHRS, CDR2 YFSETQ. V lost 4 bases and J lost 5, with 15 bases in between. This CDR3 spans 14 amino acids. DNA of the CDR3: TGCGCCAGCAGCCCGACCGGGACAAGTTATGGCTACACCTTC. Amino acids: CASSPTGTSYGYTF.

The chain combines TRBV7-2 with TRBJ2-2; 10 nucleotides agree with TRBD2. J lost 5 bases, V lost 1 base, and 7 bases had no gene match. The CDR3 consists of 17 residues. Germline loops: CDR1 SGHTA, CDR2 FQGNSA. The CDR3 bases are TGTGCCAGCAGCTTAGTGAATCTAGCGGGAGTTACCGGGGAGCTGTTTTTT. Translation: CASSLVNLAGVTGELFF.

This chain uses TRBV28 with TRBJ2-7, with 7 bases fitting TRBD1. V shed 2 bases and J 4 bases; nucleotides not matched to a gene: 8. Germline lookup yields CDR1 MDHEN and CDR2 SYDVKM. The CDR3 is 15 residues long. CDR3 sequence reads: CASSLTGTVRYEQYF. CDR3 sequence (DNA): TGTGCCAGCAGTTTAACCGGGACAGTGAGATACGAGCAGTACTTC. The whole variable domain, remainder taken from reference TRBV28 and TRBJ2-7, is DVKVTQSSRYLVKRTGEKVFLECVQDMDHENMFWYRQDPGLGLRLIYFSYDVKMKEKGDIPEGYSVSREKKERFSLILESASTNQTSMYLCASSLTGTVRYEQYFGPGTRLTVT.

J is TRBJ1-3 and V is TRBV24-1; 11 positions agree with TRBD1. This CDR3 comprises 17 residues. Germline V gives CDR1 KGHDR, CDR2 SFDVKD. V lost 0 bases, J lost 3 bases, and 3 bases stayed unmatched. CDR3: CATSDLWTGGDGNTIYF. DNA of the CDR3: TGTGCCACCAGTGATTTGTGGACAGGGGGCGATGGAAACACCATATATTTT.

This rearrangement joins TRBV11-1 to TRBJ1-1; possibly TRBD1 for D (5 bases). The CDR3 spans 15 residues. The germline CDR1 and CDR2 sequences are SGHAT and FQDESV (reference sequence). V was shortened by 1 base and J by 8 bases, with 17 bases between the two germline ends. CDR3 sequence: CASSLVATGRKEAFF. The CDR3 coding sequence is TGTGCCAGCAGCTTAGTAGCGACGGGACGGAAAGAAGCTTTCTTT. The whole variable domain, filled in from reference TRBV11-1 and TRBJ1-1, reads EAEVAQSPRYKITEKSQAVAFWCDPISGHATLYWYRQILGQGPELLVQFQDESVVDDSQLPKDRFSAERLKGVDSTLKIQPAELGDSAMYLCASSLVATGRKEAFFGQGTRLTVV.

The chain couples TRBV19 to TRBJ1-6; TRBD1 might be the D (6 bases). The CDR3 is 16 residues long. Germline CDR1 LNHDA, CDR2 SQIVND (reference sequence). Trimming pared 2 bases from V and 1 base from J, leaving 9 bases between. The chain's CDR3 is CASSILGQSYNSPLHF. CDR3 DNA: TGTGCCAGTAGTATACTAGGACAGTCCTATAATTCACCCCTCCACTTT.

Turning to this clone: The sample contains more than one DNA sequence encoding this CDR3. The chain carries TRBV19 and TRBJ1-6; D not certain. Looked up from germline, CDR1 is LNHDA and CDR2 is SQIVND (reference sequence). This CDR3 contains 16 residues. Trimming took off 3 bases at V and 3 bases at J, with 12 bases between the two ends. As DNA, the CDR3 is TGTGCCAGTAGTATTCGTCCAAACAGCTATAATTCACCCCTCCACTTT. Translating it yields CASSIRPNSYNSPLHF.

The V and J genes are TRBV11-3 and TRBJ2-3, with 7 nucleotides matching TRBD2. Trimming took 5 bases from V and 0 from J; bases not matched to a gene: 14. The CDR3 is 18 amino acids. Germline CDR1 is SGHNT and CDR2 is YENEEA. CDR3 amino acids: CASSPWISGTTSTDTQYF. CDR3 DNA sequence: TGTGCCAGCAGCCCGTGGATAAGCGGGACTACTAGCACAGATACGCAGTATTTT.

This clone was seen a handful of times. The CDR3 protein is CASSPGTSGGSDTQYF. The CDR3 bases are TGTGCCAGCTCACCTGGGACTAGCGGGGGATCAGATACGCAGTATTTT. The chain has TRBV18 and TRBJ2-3, with 14 bases fitting TRBD2. The CDR3 spans 16 residues. V gave up 3 bases and J gave up 4 bases; unmatched junction bases: 3. CDR1 is KGHSH, CDR2 LQKENI, per germline.

The chain has TRBV11-3 and TRBJ1-2, with TRBD1 identical over 7 bases. Germline-derived CDR1 and CDR2 are SGHNT and YENEEA. There are 13 residues in the CDR3. V trimming: 1 base; J trimming: 8 bases; junction bases outside the gene matches: 4. The CDR3 reads CASSLAYRGGYTF. CDR3 DNA: TGTGCCAGCAGCTTAGCCTACAGGGGAGGCTACACCTTC.

The chain uses TRBV30 and TRBJ2-1; no clear D gene. Trimming removed 5 bases from V and 0 bases from J, with 8 bases in between. Germline V gene sequence: CDR1 GTSNPN, CDR2 SVGIG (reference sequence). The CDR3 is 13 residues long. The CDR3 sequence is CAWGPSSYNEQFF. Here the CDR3 DNA reads TGTGCCTGGGGGCCAAGCTCCTACAATGAGCAGTTCTTC.

The chain joins TRBV7-9 to TRBJ1-1, with 8 bases lining up with TRBD1. CDR3 length equals 14 residues. Per the germline V gene, CDR1 is SEHNR and CDR2 is FQNEAQ (reference sequence). V lost 4 bases, J lost 3 bases, and 4 bases stayed unmatched. CDR3 in amino acids: CASSWGQDDTEAFF. DNA for the CDR3: TGTGCCAGCAGCTGGGGACAGGATGACACTGAAGCTTTCTTT.

This sequence joins TRBV6-5 and TRBJ1-2, with unresolved D. This CDR3 has 14 amino acids. CDR1 MNHEY and CDR2 SVGAGI come from the germline V gene. Trimming cost V 4 bases and J 10 bases, with 19 bases left between them. The CDR3 is CASSSQLASSTYTF. DNA of the CDR3: TGTGCCAGCAGTTCTCAATTAGCGAGCAGCACCTACACCTTC.

In its sample, this clone was seen once. The genes are TRBV27 and TRBJ2-5; 9 bases map to TRBD2. V lost 0 bases, J lost 1 base, and 6 bases stayed unmatched. CDR3 length equals 17 residues. Germline V gene sequence: CDR1 MNHEY, CDR2 SMNVEV (reference sequence). In nucleotides, the CDR3 is TGTGCCAGCAGTTTATCGGTTAGCGGGAGAGGCCAAGAGACCCAGTACTTC. The encoded protein is CASSLSVSGRGQETQYF.

This chain joins TRBV11-2 and TRBJ2-1; D gene ambiguous. This CDR3 region has 13 residues. Deletions cut 4 bases from V and 4 bases from J, with 8 bases between. Germline V gene data show CDR1 as SGHAT and CDR2 as FQNNGV. The CDR3 DNA sequence: TGTGCCAGCAGCTCCGGGCATTACAATGAGCAGTTCTTC. The encoded protein is CASSSGHYNEQFF. The full variable domain, in which reference TRBV11-2 and TRBJ2-1 provide the parts outside the CDR3, is EAGVAQSPRYKIIEKRQSVAFWCNPISGHATLYWYQQILGQGPKLLIQFQNNGVVDDSQLPKDRFSAERLKGVDSTLKIQPAKLEDSAVYLCASSSGHYNEQFFGPGTRLTVL.

V usage is TRBV19 and J usage is TRBJ2-5; 11 bases match TRBD2. This CDR3 has 15 amino acids. After removal of 2 bases from V and 5 bases from J, the junction contained 4 bases not matched to a gene. From germline, CDR1 is LNHDA and CDR2 SQIVND (reference sequence). As DNA, the CDR3 is TGTGCCAGTAGTATAACACTAGCGGGAGATGAGACCCAGTACTTC. As protein: CASSITLAGDETQYF.

V usage is TRBV5-1 and J usage is TRBJ2-1; D is uncertain. The CDR3 length is 16 residues. Trimming left V 2 bases short and J 0 bases short, with 12 bases between. Germline V gives CDR1 SGHRS, CDR2 YFSETQ. CDR3: CASSFLGQDSYNEQFF. CDR3 DNA: TGCGCCAGCAGCTTCCTCGGGCAGGACTCCTACAATGAGCAGTTCTTC.

This clone was detected a few times. V and J are TRBV9 and TRBJ2-2, with D tentatively TRBD2 (5 bases). The V end lost 6 bases, the J end lost 1 base, and 10 bases lay between the germline ends. Germline V gene lookup returns CDR1 SGDLS and CDR2 YYNGEE. This CDR3 region has 14 residues. The CDR3 loop reads CASKAGVNTGELFF. DNA of the CDR3: TGTGCCAGCAAGGCCGGGGTGAACACCGGGGAGCTGTTTTTT.

The chain employs TRBV3-1 (or the pseudogene TRBV3-2) and TRBJ1-1; 7 nucleotides agree with TRBD1. Unmatched junction bases numbered 4, after V lost 1 base and J lost 2 bases. The germline CDR1 and CDR2 sequences are LGHDT and YNNKEL (reference sequence). This CDR3 has 15 residues. DNA of the CDR3: TGTGCCAGCAGCCAAGGGACAGGTATCAACACTGAAGCTTTCTTT. Its protein is CASSQGTGINTEAFF.

Remarks on this clone: Mismatch with germline at one junction end may stem from a read error. The sample contains more than one DNA sequence encoding this CDR3. This chain joins TRBV7-2 and TRBJ1-2, with D possibly matching TRBD1 (5 bases). Germline CDR1 is SGHTA and CDR2 is FQGNSA. This CDR3 is 15 amino acids long. The CDR3 loop reads CASSLEPSLRGGYTF. For the CDR3, the DNA is TGCGCCAGCAGCTTAGAACCCTCCCTAAGGGGTGGCTACACCTTC.

This chain joins TRBV4-1 and TRBJ1-5; D not resolved. The V gene lost 0 bases and the J gene lost 7 bases, with 4 bases spanning the gap. Germline V lookup: CDR1 MGHRA, CDR2 YSYEKL. CDR3 length equals 12 residues. CDR3 amino acids: CASSQEGQPQHF. The CDR3 DNA follows: TGCGCCAGCAGCCAAGAAGGGCAGCCCCAGCATTTT.

The J gene is TRBJ1-2, the V gene TRBV9, with 7 bases fitting TRBD1. The CDR3 has 15 residues. The junction had 8 bases not matched to a gene; V was cut back by 4 bases and J by 2 bases. Germline V gene sequence: CDR1 SGDLS, CDR2 YYNGEE. Here the CDR3 reads CASSPRTGVNYGYTF. CDR3 DNA: TGTGCCAGCAGCCCCCGGACAGGAGTCAACTATGGCTACACCTTC.

This rearrangement joins TRBV7-2 to TRBJ2-7, with 9 bases lining up with TRBD2. With V trimmed by 0 bases and J by 2 bases, 2 bases remained unmatched. Germline V gene sequence: CDR1 SGHTA, CDR2 FQGNSA. The CDR3 has 15 residues. CDR3 in DNA: TGTGCCAGCAGCTTAGCGGGACTAGCACCCTACGAGCAGTACTTC. Encoded protein: CASSLAGLAPYEQYF.

V usage is TRBV5-6 and J usage is TRBJ2-7; D could derive from TRBD1 or TRBD2 (5 bases each). Germline-derived CDR1 and CDR2 are SGHDT and YYEEEE. The V end lost 3 bases, the J end lost 2 bases, and 12 bases lay between the germline ends. CDR3 length: 14 amino acids. CDR3 nucleotides: TGTGCCAGCAGCTACCCTACGGGGCCCTACGAGCAGTACTTC. This sequence encodes CASSYPTGPYEQYF.